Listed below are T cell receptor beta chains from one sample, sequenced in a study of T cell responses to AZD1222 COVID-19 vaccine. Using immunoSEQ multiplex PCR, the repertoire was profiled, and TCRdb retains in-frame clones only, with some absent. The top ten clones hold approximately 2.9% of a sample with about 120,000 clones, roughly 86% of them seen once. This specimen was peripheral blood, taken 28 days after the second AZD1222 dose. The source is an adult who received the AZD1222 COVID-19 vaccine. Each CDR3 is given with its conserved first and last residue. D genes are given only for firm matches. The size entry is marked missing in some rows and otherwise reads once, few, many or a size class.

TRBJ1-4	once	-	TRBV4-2	CASSTPPGHASEKLFF	TGTGCCAGCAGCACCCCCCCGGGACATGCTTCAGAAAAACTGTTTTTT
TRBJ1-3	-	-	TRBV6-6	CASSIVGAGNTIYF	TGTGCCAGCTCCATCGTGGGCGCCGGAAACACCATATATTTT
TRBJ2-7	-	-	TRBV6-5	CASSYSRGVYEQYF	TGTGCCAGCAGTTACTCGAGAGGGGTGTACGAGCAGTACTTC
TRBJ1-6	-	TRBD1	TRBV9	CASSVGTGLNSPLHF	TGTGCCAGCAGCGTAGGGACAGGCCTTAATTCACCCCTCCACTTT
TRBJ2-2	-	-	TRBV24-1	CATSGGLLNTGELFF	TGTGCCACCAGTGGGGGACTGCTTAACACCGGGGAGCTGTTTTTT
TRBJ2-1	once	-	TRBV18	CASSPFSTGLYNEQFF	TGTGCCAGCTCACCATTCTCTACAGGCCTCTACAATGAGCAGTTCTTC
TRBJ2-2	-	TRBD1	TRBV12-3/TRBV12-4	CASRQTGNLGMFF	TGTGCCAGCAGGCAGACAGGGAACCTAGGGATGTTTTTT
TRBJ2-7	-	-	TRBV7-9	CASSLAGHPYEQYF	TGTGCCAGCAGCTTAGCGGGACACCCCTACGAGCAGTACTTC
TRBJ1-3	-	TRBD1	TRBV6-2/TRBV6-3	CASSDAGTASGNTIYF	TGTGCCAGCAGTGACGCCGGGACAGCCTCTGGAAACACCATATATTTT
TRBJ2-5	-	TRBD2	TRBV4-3	CASSQGTSGAYQETQYF	TGCGCCAGCAGCCAAGGGACTAGCGGGGCGTACCAAGAGACCCAGTACTTC
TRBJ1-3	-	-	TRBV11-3	CASSLDLTESSGNTIYF	TGTGCCAGCAGCTTAGATCTAACGGAGAGCTCTGGAAACACCATATATTTT
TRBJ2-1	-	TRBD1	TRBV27	CASSLTGQVTYNEQFF	TGTGCCAGCAGTTTAACGGGACAGGTAACCTACAATGAGCAGTTCTTC
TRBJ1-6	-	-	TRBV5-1	CASSLVVGSYNSPLHF	TGCGCCAGCAGCTTGGTGGTGGGATCCTATAATTCACCCCTCCACTTT
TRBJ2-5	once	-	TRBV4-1	CASSQVTAEETQYF	TGCGCCAGCAGCCAAGTCACCGCCGAAGAGACCCAGTACTTC
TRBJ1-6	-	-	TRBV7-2	CASSLSGTRGASPLHF	TGTGCCAGCAGCTTATCCGGGACACGTGGGGCCTCACCCCTCCACTTT
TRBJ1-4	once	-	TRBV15	CATSRDGTATNEKLFF	TGTGCCACCAGCAGAGATGGGACTGCAACTAATGAAAAACTGTTTTTT
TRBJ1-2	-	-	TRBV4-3	CASSYSAGSNYGYTF	TGCGCCAGCAGTTATTCTGCAGGTTCGAACTATGGCTACACCTTC
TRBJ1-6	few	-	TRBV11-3	CASSQGEASPLHF	TGTGCCAGCAGCCAGGGTGAAGCTTCACCCCTCCACTTT
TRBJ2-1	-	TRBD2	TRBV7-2	CASSSQGLAGHNEQFF	TGTGCCAGCAGCTCCCAGGGACTAGCGGGTCACAATGAGCAGTTCTTC
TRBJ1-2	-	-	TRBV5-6	CASSLITHSDGYTF	TGTGCCAGCAGCTTGATTACACACTCCGATGGCTACACCTTC
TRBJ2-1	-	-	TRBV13	CASSSTEYNEQFF	TGTGCCAGCAGCTCGACAGAGTACAATGAGCAGTTCTTC
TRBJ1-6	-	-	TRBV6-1	CASSENGGGGSPLHF	TGTGCCAGCAGTGAAAATGGGGGAGGGGGTTCACCCCTCCACTTT
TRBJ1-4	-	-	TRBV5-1	CASSLDFRQNEKLFF	TGCGCCAGCAGCTTGGATTTCCGGCAGAATGAAAAACTGTTTTTT
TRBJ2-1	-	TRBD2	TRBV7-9	CASSQPGLAREQFF	TGTGCCAGCAGCCAACCGGGACTAGCACGTGAGCAGTTCTTC
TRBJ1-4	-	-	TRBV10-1	CASSGSSEKLFF	TGCGCCAGCAGTGGGTCATCTGAAAAACTGTTTTTT
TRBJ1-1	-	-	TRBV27	CASSLSGFATEAFF	TGTGCCAGCAGTTTATCCGGGTTCGCCACTGAAGCTTTCTTT
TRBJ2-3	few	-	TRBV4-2	CASSPDSTDTQYF	TGTGCCAGCAGCCCCGACAGCACAGATACGCAGTATTTT
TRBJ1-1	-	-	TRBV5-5	CASSLNTEAFF	TGTGCCAGCAGCCTTAACACTGAAGCTTTCTTT
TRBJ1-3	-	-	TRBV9	CASSFSPGNTIYF	TGTGCCAGCAGCTTCTCTCCGGGAAACACCATATATTTT
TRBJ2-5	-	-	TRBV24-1	CATSDSRVGRQETQYF	TGTGCCACCAGTGACTCCCGGGTTGGTCGGCAAGAGACCCAGTACTTC
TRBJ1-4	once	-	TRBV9	CASSVTGMGGEKLFF	TGTGCCAGCAGCGTTACAGGGATGGGAGGTGAAAAACTGTTTTTT
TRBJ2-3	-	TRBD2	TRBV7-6	CASSFSGGASDTQYF	TGTGCCAGCAGCTTCAGCGGGGGGGCCTCAGATACGCAGTATTTT
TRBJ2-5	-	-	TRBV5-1	CASSLTQETQYF	TGCGCCAGCAGCTTAACACAAGAGACCCAGTACTTC
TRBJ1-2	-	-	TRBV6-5	CASKKGVDYGYTF	TGTGCCAGCAAAAAAGGGGTAGACTATGGCTACACCTTC
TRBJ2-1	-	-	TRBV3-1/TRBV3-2	CASSQGHSGVNEQFF	TGTGCCAGCAGCCAAGGGCACTCAGGGGTCAATGAGCAGTTCTTC
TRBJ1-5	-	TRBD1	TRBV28	CASRLSDRVGQPQHF	TGTGCCAGCAGACTAAGCGACAGGGTAGGACAGCCCCAGCATTTT
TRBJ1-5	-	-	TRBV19	CATSGRSNQPQHF	TGTGCCACCTCGGGACGCAGCAATCAGCCCCAGCATTTT
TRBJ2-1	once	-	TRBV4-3	CASSQDKFSRVNEQFF	TGCGCCAGCAGCCAAGATAAGTTCAGCAGGGTGAATGAGCAGTTCTTC
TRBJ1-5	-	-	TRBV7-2	CASSFEGYQPQHF	TGTGCCAGCAGCTTCGAAGGTTATCAGCCCCAGCATTTT
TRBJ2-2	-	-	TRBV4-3	CASSQVRTGELFF	TGCGCCAGCAGCCAAGTCCGCACCGGGGAGCTGTTTTTT
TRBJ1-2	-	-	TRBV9	CASSPRPDNYGYTF	TGTGCCAGCAGCCCCCGACCCGATAACTATGGCTACACCTTC
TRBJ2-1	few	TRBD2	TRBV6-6	CASSSYSGGDNEQFF	TGTGCCAGCAGTTCATATAGCGGGGGAGACAATGAGCAGTTCTTC
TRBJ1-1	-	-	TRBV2	CASMGDGNEAFF	TGTGCCAGCATGGGAGATGGGAATGAAGCTTTCTTT